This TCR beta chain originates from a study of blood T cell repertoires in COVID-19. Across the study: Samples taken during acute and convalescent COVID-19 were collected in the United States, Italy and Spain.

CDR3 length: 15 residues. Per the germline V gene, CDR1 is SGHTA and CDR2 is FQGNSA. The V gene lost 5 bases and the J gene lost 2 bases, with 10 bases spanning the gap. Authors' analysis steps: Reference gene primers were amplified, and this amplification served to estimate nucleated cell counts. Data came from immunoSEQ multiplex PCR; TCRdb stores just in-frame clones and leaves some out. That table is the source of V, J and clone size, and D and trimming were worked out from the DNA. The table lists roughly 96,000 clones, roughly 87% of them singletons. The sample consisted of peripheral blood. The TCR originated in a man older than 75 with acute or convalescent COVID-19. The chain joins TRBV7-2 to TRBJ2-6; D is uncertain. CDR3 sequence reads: CASSTKEAGANVLTF. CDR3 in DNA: TGTGCCAGCAGCACCAAAGAGGCTGGGGCCAACGTCCTGACTTTC.